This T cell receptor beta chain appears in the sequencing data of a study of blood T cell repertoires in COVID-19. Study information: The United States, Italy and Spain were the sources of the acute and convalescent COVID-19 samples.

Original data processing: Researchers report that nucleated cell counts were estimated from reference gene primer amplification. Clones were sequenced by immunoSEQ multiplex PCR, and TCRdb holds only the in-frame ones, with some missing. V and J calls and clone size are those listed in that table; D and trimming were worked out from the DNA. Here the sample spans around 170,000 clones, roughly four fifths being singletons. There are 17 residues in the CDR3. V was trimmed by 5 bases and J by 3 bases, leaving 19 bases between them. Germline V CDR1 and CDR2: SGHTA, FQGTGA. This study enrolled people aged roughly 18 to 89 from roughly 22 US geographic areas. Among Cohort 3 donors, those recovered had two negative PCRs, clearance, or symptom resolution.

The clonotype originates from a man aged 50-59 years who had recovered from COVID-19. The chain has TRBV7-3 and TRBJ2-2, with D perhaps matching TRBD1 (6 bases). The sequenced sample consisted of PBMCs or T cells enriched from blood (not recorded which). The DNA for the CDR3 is TGTGCCAGCAGCCCGGTGGGGGCACGCGCCGACACCGGGGAGCTGTTTTTT. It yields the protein CASSPVGARADTGELFF.